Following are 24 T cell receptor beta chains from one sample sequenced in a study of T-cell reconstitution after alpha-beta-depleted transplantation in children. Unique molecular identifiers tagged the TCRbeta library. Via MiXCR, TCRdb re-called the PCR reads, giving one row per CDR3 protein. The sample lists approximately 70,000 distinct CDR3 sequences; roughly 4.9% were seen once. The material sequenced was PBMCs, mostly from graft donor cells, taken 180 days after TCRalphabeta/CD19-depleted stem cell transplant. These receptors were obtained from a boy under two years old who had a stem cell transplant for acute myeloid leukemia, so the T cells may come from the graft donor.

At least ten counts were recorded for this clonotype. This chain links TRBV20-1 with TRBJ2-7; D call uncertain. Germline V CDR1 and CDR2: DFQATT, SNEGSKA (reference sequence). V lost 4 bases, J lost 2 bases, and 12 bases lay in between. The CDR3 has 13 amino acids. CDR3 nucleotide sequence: TGCAGTGCTATTTTCGGCGAGACCTACGAGCAGTACTTC. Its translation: CSAIFGETYEQYF.

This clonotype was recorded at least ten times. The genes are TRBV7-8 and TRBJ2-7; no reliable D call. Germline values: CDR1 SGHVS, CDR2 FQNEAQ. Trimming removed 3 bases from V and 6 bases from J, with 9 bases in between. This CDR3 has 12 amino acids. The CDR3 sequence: CASSLRGTEQYF. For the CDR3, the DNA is TGTGCCAGCAGCTTGAGAGGAACCGAGCAGTACTTC.

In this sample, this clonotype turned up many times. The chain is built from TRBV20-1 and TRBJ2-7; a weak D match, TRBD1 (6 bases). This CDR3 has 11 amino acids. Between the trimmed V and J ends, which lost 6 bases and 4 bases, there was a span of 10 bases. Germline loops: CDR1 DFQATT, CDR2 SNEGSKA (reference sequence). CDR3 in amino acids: CSAAGVYEQYF. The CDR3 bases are TGCAGTGCCGCAGGGGTTTACGAGCAGTACTTC.

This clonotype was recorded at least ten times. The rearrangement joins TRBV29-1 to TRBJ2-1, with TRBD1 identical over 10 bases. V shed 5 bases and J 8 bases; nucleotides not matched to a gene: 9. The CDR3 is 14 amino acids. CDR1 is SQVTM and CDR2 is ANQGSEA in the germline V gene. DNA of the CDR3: TGCAGCGTTCTTACTATGACAGGGGGCGATGAGCAGTTCTTC. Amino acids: CSVLTMTGGDEQFF.

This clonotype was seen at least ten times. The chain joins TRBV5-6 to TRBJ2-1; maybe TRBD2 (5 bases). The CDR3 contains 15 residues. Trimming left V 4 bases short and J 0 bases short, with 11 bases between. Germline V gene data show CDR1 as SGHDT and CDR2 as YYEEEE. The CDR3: CASSGSPLSYNEQFF. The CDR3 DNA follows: TGTGCCAGCAGCGGGAGTCCTCTCTCCTACAATGAGCAGTTCTTC.

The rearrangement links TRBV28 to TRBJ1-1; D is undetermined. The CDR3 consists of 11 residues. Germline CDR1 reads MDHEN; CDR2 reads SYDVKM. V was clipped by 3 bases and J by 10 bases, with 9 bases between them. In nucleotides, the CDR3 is TGTGCCAGCAGTTTCGGGTCAGGAGCTTTCTTT. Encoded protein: CASSFGSGAFF.

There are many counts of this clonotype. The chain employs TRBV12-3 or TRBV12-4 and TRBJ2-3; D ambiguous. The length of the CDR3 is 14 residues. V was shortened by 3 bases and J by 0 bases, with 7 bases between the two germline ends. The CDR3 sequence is CASSFDTSTDTQYF. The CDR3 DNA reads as TGTGCCAGCAGTTTCGACACTAGCACAGATACGCAGTATTTT.

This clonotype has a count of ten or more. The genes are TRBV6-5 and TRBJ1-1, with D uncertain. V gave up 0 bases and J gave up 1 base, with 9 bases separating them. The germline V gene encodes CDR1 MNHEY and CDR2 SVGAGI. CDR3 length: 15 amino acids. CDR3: CASSYSTRQNTEAFF. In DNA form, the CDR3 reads TGTGCCAGCAGTTACTCGACGCGGCAGAACACTGAAGCTTTCTTT.

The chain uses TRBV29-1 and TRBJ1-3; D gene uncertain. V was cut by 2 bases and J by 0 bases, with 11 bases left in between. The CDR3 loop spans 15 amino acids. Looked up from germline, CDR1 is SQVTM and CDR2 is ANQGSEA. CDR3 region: CSVESMAISGNTIYF. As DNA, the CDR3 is TGCAGCGTTGAATCAATGGCCATCTCTGGAAACACCATATATTTT. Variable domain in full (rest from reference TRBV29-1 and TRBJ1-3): SAVISQKPSRDICQRGTSLTIQCQVDSQVTMMFWYRQQPGQSLTLIATANQGSEATYESGFVIDKFPISRPNLTFSTLTVSNMSPEDSSIYLCSVESMAISGNTIYFGEGSWLTVV.

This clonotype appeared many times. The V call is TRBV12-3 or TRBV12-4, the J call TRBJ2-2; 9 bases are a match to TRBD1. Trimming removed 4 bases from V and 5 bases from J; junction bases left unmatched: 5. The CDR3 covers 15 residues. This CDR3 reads CASSWTGARTGELFF. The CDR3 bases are TGTGCCAGCAGTTGGACAGGGGCGAGGACCGGGGAGCTGTTTTTT.

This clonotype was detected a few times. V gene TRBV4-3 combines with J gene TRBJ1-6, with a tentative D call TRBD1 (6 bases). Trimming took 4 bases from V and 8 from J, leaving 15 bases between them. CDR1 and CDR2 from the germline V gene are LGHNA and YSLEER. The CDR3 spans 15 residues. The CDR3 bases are TGCGCCAGCAGCCCCGGGAGGGGGGGCTATTCACCCCTCCACTTT. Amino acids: CASSPGRGGYSPLHF.

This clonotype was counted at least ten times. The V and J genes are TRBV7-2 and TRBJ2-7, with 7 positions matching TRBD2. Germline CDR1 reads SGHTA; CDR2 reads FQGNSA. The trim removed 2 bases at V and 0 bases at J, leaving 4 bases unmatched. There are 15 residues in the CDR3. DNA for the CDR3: TGTGCCAGCAGCTTACGGCGGGGGAGCTCCTACGAGCAGTACTTC. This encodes CASSLRRGSSYEQYF.

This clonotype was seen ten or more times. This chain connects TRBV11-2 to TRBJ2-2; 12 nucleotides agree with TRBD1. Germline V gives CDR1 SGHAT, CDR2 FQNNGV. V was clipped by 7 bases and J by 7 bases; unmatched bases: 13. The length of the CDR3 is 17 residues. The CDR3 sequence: CASTLPPGQGAGGELFF. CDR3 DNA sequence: TGTGCCAGCACCCTCCCCCCGGGACAGGGGGCAGGCGGGGAGCTGTTTTTT.

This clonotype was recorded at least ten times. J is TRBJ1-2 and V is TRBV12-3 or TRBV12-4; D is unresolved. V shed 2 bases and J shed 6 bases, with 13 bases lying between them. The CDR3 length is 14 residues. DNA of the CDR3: TGTGCCAGCAGTTTATGGCACCTAGCAAATGGCTACACCTTC. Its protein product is CASSLWHLANGYTF.

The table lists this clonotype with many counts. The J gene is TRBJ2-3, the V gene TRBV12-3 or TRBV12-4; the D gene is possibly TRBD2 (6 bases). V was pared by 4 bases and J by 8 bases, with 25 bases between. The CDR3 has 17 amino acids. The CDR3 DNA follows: TGTGCCAGCAGTTCCCCCCGGGCGCGGGACCTCCTAGGTACGCAGTATTTT. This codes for CASSSPRARDLLGTQYF.

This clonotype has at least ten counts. Written as DNA, the CDR3 is TGTGCCAGCTCAATAGCAAGAAACACCGGGGAGCTGTTTTTT. Its translation: CASSIARNTGELFF. The chain joins TRBV18 to TRBJ2-2; no clear D. CDR3 length: 14 amino acids. Germline CDR1 and CDR2: KGHSH and LQKENI. The germline V and J ends were trimmed by 5 bases and 2 bases, with 9 bases remaining between them.

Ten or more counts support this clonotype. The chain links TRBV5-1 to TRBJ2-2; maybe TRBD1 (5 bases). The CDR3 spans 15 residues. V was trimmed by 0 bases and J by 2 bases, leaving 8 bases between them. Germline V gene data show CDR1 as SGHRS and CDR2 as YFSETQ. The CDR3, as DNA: TGCGCCAGCAGCTTGGTGACAGACAACACCGGGGAGCTGTTTTTT. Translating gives CASSLVTDNTGELFF. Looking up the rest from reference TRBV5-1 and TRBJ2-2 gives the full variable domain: KAGVTQTPRYLIKTRGQQVTLSCSPISGHRSVSWYQQTPGQGLQFLFEYFSETQRNKGNFPGRFSGRQFSNSRSEMNVSTLELGDSALYLCASSLVTDNTGELFFGEGSRLTVL.

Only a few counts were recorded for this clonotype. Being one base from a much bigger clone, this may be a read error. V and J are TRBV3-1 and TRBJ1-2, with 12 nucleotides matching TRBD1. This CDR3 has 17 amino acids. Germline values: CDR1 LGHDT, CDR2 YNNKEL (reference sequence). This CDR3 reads CASCQDLAGTGGSGYTF. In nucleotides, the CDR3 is TGTGCCAGCTGCCAAGACCTCGCCGGGACAGGGGGCTCTGGCTACACCTTC.

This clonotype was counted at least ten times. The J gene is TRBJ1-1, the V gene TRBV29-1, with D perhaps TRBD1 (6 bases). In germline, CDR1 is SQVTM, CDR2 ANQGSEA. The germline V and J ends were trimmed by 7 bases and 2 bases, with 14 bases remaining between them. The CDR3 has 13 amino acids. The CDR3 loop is CSAQQGPNTEAFF. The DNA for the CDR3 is TGCAGCGCCCAACAGGGACCTAACACTGAAGCTTTCTTT.

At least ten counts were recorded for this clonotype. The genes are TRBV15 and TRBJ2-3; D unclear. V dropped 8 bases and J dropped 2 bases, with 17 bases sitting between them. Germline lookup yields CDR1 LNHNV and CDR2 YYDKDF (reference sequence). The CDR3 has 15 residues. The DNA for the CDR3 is TGTGCCACCCAGCCCCTAGGCGGAGCCACAGATACGCAGTATTTT. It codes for CATQPLGGATDTQYF.

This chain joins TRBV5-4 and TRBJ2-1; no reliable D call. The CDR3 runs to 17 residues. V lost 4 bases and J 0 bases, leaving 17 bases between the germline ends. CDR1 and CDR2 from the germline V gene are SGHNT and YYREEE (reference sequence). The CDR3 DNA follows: TGTGCCAGCAGCCACCCTAAGGCCCCCGGCTCCTACAATGAGCAGTTCTTC. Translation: CASSHPKAPGSYNEQFF.

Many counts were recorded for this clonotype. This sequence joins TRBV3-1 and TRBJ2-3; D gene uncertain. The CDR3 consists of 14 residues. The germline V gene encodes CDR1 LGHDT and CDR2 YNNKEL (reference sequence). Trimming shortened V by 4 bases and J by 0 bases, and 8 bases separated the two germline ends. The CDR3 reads CASSLLHSTDTQYF. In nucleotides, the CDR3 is TGTGCCAGCAGCCTCCTCCATAGCACAGATACGCAGTATTTT.

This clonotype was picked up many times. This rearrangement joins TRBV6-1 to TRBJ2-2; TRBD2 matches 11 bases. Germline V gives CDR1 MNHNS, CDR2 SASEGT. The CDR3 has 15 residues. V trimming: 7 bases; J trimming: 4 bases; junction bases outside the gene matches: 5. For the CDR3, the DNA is TGTGCCAGCAATCTAGCGGGGGGAAGCACCGGGGAGCTGTTTTTT. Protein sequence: CASNLAGGSTGELFF.

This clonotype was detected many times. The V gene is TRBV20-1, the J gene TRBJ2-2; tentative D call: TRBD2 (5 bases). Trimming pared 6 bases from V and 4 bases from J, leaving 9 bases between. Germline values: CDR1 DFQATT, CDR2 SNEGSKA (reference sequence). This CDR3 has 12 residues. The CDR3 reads CSAPGTTGELFF. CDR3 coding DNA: TGCAGTGCCCCGGGAACCACCGGGGAGCTGTTTTTT.